What follows describes a single T cell receptor (beta chain). The data originate from a study of blood T cell repertoires in COVID-19. Donors were grouped by their self-reported clinical history. The CDR3 length is 15 residues. Assay used: immunoSEQ multiplex PCR; TCRdb lists only in-frame clones, some missing. Of around 140,000 clones listed, over 60% were seen once; the top ten hold under 3%. The rearrangement links TRBV21-1 to TRBJ1-3; the table's D gene call, TRBD1, was not cross checked with the DNA. TRBV21-1 is an annotated pseudogene. This TCR was recovered from a woman aged 50 to 65 who had recovered from COVID-19. Material: PBMCs or T cells enriched from blood (not recorded which). The CDR3 region is CASTLQDLSGNTIYF. CDR3 DNA sequence: TGTGCCAGCACCCTACAGGACCTCTCTGGAAACACCATATATTTT.